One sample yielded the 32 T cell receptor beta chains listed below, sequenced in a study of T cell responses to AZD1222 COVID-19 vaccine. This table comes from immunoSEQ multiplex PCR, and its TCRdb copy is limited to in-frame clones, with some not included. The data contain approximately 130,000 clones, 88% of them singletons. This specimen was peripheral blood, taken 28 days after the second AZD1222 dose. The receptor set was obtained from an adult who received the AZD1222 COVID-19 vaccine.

The CDR3 here is CASSHLGQGVLSGEQYF. The CDR3 DNA reads as TGCGCCAGCAGCCACTTGGGCCAGGGGGTTCTCTCGGGCGAGCAGTACTTC. The chain recombines TRBV4-1 with TRBJ2-7, with TRBD1 identical over 7 bases. Germline CDR1 MGHRA, CDR2 YSYEKL. The CDR3 consists of 17 residues. V dropped 3 bases and J dropped 6; count of bases not matched to a gene: 17.

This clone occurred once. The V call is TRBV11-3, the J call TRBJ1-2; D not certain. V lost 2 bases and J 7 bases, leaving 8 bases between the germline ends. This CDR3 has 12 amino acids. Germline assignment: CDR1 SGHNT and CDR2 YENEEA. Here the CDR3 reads CASSLTEGGYTF. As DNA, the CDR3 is TGTGCCAGCAGCTTAACGGAAGGTGGCTACACCTTC.

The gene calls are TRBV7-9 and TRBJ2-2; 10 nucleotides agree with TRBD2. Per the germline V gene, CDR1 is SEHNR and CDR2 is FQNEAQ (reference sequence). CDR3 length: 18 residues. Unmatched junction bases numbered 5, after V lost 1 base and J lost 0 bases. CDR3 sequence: CASSLEWTSGANTGELFF. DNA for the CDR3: TGTGCCAGCAGCTTAGAGTGGACTAGCGGCGCGAACACCGGGGAGCTGTTTTTT.

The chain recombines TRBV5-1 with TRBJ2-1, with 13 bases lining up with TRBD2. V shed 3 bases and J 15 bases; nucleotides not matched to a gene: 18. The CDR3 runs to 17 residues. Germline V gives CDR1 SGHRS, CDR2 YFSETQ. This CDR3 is CASSSNPGTSGTMGGFF. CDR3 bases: TGCGCCAGCAGCTCGAATCCCGGGACTAGCGGGACTATGGGGGGGTTCTTC.

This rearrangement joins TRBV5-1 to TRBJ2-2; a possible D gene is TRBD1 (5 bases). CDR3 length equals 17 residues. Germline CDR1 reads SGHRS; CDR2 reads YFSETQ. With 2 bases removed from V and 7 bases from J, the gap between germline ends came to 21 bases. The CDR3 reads CASSFTSGKWVGGELFF. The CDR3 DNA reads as TGCGCCAGCAGCTTCACCTCAGGGAAATGGGTCGGCGGGGAGCTGTTTTTT.

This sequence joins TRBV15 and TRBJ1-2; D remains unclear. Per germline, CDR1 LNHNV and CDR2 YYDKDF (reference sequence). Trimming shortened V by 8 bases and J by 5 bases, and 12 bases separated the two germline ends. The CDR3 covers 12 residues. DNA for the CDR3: TGTGCCACCTCGAGCAGTGGGTATGGCTACACCTTC. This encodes CATSSSGYGYTF.

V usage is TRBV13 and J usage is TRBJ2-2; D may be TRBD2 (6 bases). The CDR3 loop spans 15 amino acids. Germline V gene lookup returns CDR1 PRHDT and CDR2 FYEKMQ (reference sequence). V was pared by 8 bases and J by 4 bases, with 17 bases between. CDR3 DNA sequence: TGTGCCAGCCGGTTGGCGGGATCGGCCACCGGGGAGCTGTTTTTT. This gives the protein CASRLAGSATGELFF.

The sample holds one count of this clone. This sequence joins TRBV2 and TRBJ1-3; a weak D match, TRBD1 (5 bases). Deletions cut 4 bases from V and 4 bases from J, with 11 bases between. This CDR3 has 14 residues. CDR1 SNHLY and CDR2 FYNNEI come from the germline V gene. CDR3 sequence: CASSAGTGGNTIYF. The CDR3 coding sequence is TGTGCCAGCAGTGCCGGGACTGGCGGAAACACCATATATTTT.

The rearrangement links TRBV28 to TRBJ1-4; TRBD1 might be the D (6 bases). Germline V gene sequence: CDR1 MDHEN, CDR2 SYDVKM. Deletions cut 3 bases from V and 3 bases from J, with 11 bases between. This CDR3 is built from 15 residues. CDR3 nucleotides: TGTGCCAGCAGTTTCCGGGACATACCTAATGAAAAACTGTTTTTT. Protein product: CASSFRDIPNEKLFF.

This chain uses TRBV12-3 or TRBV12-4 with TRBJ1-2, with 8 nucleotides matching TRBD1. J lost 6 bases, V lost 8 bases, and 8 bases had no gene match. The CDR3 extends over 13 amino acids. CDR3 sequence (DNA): TGTGCCAGCCAGACAGGGGCGAAGGATGGCTACACCTTC. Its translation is CASQTGAKDGYTF.

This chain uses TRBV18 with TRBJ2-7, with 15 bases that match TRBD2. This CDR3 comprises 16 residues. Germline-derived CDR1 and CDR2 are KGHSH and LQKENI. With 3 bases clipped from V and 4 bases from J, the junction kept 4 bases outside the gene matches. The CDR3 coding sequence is TGTGCCAGCTCACCGGCGGGACTAGCGGGGGGTTACGAGCAGTACTTC. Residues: CASSPAGLAGGYEQYF. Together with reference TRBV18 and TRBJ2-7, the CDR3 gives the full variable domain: NAGVMQNPRHLVRRRGQEARLRCSPMKGHSHVYWYRQLPEEGLKFMVYLQKENIIDESGMPKERFSAEFPKEGPSILRIQQVVRGDSAAYFCASSPAGLAGGYEQYFGPGTRLTVT.

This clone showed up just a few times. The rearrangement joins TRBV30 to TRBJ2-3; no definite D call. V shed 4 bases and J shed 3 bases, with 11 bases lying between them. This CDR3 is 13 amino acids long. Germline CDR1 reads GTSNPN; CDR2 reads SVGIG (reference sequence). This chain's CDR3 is CAWKLVGTDTQYF. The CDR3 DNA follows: TGTGCCTGGAAACTGGTCGGTACAGATACGCAGTATTTT.

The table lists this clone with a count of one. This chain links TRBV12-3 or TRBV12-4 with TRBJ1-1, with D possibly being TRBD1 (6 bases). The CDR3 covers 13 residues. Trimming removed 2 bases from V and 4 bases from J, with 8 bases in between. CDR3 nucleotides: TGTGCCAGCAGTTTAAAGGGGGGCACTGAAGCTTTCTTT. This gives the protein CASSLKGGTEAFF.

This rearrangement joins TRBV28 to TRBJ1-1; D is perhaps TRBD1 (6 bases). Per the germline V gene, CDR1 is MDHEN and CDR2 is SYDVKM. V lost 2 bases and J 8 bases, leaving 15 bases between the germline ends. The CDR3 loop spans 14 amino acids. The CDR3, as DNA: TGTGCCAGCAGTTTAAGGGGGACCCGATTCGAAGCTTTCTTT. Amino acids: CASSLRGTRFEAFF.

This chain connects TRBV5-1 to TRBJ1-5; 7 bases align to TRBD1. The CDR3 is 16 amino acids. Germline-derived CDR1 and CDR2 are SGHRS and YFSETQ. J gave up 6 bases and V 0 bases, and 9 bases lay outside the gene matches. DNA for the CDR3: TGCGCCAGCAGCTTGGGGGCGACAGGGATGGGTCAGCCCCAGCATTTT. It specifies CASSLGATGMGQPQHF.

The CDR3 DNA sequence: TGTGCCAGCAGCTCGCCCAGGACCCAGTACTACACCGGGGAGCTGTTTTTT. Encoded protein: CASSSPRTQYYTGELFF. The gene calls are TRBV5-6 and TRBJ2-2; no definite D call. V lost 3 bases and J lost 3, with 18 bases in between. The CDR3 sequence is 17 residues long. Germline-derived CDR1 and CDR2 are SGHDT and YYEEEE.

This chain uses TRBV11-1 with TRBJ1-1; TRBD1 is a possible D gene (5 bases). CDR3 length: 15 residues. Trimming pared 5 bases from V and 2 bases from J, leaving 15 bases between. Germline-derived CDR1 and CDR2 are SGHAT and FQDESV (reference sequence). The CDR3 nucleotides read TGTGCCAGCAGCCCTACCGGGACCTTCAACACTGAAGCTTTCTTT. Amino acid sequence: CASSPTGTFNTEAFF. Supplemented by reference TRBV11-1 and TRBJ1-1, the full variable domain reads EAEVAQSPRYKITEKSQAVAFWCDPISGHATLYWYRQILGQGPELLVQFQDESVVDDSQLPKDRFSAERLKGVDSTLKIQPAELGDSAMYLCASSPTGTFNTEAFFGQGTRLTVV.

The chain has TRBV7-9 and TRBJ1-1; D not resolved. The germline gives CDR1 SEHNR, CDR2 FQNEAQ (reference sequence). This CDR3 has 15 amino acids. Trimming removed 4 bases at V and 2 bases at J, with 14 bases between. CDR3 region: CASSSVAGPNTEAFF. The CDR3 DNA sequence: TGTGCCAGCAGCTCCGTCGCCGGGCCCAACACTGAAGCTTTCTTT.

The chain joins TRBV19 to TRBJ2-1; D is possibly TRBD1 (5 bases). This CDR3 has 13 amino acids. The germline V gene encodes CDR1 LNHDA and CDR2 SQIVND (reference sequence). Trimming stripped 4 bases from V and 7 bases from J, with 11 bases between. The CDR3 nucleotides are TGTGCCAGTAGTAAGACAGTCTATAATGAGCAGTTCTTC. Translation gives CASSKTVYNEQFF.

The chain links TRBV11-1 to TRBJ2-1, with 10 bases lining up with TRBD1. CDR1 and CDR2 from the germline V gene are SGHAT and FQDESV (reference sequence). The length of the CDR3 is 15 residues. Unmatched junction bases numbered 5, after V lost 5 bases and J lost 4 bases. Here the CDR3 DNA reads TGTGCCAGCAGCCTTGACAGGGGGCCGTACAATGAGCAGTTCTTC. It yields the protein CASSLDRGPYNEQFF. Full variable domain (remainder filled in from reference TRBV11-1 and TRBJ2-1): EAEVAQSPRYKITEKSQAVAFWCDPISGHATLYWYRQILGQGPELLVQFQDESVVDDSQLPKDRFSAERLKGVDSTLKIQPAELGDSAMYLCASSLDRGPYNEQFFGPGTRLTVL.

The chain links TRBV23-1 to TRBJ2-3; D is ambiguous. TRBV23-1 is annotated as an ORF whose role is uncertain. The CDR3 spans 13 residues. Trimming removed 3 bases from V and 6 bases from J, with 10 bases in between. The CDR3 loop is CASSHTSRDTQYF. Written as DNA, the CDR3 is TGCGCCAGCAGTCATACCTCTCGGGATACGCAGTATTTT.

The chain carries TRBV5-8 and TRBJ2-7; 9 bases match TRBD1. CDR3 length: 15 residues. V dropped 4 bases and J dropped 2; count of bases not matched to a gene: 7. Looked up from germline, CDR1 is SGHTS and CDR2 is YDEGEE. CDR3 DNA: TGTGCCAGCAGCCACCGGACAGGGGATACCTACGAGCAGTACTTC. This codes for CASSHRTGDTYEQYF.

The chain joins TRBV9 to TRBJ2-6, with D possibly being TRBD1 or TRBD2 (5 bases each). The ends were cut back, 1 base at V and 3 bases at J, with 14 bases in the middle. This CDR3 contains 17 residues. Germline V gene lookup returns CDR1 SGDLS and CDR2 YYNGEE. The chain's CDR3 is CASSVLWGRGGANVLTF. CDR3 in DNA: TGTGCCAGCAGCGTACTCTGGGGACGAGGTGGGGCCAACGTCCTGACTTTC.

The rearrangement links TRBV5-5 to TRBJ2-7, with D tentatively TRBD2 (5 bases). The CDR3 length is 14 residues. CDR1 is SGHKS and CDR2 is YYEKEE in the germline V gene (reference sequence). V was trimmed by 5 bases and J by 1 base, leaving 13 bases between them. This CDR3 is CASSLLGPSYEQYF. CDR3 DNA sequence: TGTGCCAGCAGTTTACTAGGTCCGTCCTACGAGCAGTACTTC.

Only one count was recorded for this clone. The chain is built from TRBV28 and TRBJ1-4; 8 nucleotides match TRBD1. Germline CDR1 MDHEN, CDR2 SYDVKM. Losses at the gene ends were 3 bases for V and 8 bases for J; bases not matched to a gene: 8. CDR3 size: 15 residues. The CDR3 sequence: CASSFGQGIREKLFF. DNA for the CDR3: TGTGCCAGCAGTTTCGGACAGGGTATACGGGAAAAACTGTTTTTT.

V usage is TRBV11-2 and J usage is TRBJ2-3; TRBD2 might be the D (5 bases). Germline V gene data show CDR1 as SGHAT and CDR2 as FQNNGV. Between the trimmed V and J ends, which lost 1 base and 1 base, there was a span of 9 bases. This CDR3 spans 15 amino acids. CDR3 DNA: TGTGCCAGCAGCTTAGGGGTTAGCGGCACAGATACGCAGTATTTT. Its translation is CASSLGVSGTDTQYF.

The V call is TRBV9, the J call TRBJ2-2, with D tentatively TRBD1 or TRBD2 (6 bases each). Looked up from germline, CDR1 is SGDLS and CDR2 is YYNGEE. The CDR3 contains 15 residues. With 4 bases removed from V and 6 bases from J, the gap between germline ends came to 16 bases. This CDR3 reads CASSLLGGGAGELFF. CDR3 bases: TGTGCCAGCAGCCTCCTCGGAGGGGGAGCCGGGGAGCTGTTTTTT.

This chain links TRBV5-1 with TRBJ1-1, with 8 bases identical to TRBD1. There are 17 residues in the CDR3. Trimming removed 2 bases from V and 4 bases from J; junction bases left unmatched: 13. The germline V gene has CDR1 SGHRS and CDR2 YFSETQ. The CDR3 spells CASSFLQGAKGATEAFF. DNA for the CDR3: TGCGCCAGCAGCTTTCTCCAGGGGGCTAAAGGTGCCACTGAAGCTTTCTTT. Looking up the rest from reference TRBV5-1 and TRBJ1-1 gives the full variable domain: KAGVTQTPRYLIKTRGQQVTLSCSPISGHRSVSWYQQTPGQGLQFLFEYFSETQRNKGNFPGRFSGRQFSNSRSEMNVSTLELGDSALYLCASSFLQGAKGATEAFFGQGTRLTVV.

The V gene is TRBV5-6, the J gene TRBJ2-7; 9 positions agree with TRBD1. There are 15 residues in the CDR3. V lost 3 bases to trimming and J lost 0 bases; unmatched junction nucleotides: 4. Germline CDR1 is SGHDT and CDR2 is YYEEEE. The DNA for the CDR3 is TGTGCCAGCAGCTCGGGACAGGGCCTCTCCTACGAGCAGTACTTC. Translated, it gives CASSSGQGLSYEQYF. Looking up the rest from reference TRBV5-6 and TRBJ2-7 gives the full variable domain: DAGVTQSPTHLIKTRGQQVTLRCSPKSGHDTVSWYQQALGQGPQFIFQYYEEEERQRGNFPDRFSGHQFPNYSSELNVNALLLGDSALYLCASSSGQGLSYEQYFGPGTRLTVT.

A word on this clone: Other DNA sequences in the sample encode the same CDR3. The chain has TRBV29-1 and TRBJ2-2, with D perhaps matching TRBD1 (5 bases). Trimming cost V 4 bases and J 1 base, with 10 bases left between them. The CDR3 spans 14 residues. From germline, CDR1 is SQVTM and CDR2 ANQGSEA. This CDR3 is CSVVPDRNTGELFF. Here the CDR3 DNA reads TGCAGCGTTGTACCAGACAGGAACACCGGGGAGCTGTTTTTT.

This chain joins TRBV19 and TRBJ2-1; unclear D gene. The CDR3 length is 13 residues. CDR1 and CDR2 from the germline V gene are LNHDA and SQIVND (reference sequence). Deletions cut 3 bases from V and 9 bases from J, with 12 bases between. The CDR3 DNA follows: TGTGCCAGTAGTATCATCGGTTTGGGTGAGCAGTTCTTC. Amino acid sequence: CASSIIGLGEQFF.

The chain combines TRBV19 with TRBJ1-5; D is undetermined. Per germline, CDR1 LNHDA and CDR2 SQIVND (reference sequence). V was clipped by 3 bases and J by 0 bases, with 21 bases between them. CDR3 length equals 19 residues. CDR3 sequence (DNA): TGTGCCAGTAGTATCCCTCGACACGAAAGTCCTTATAGCAATCAGCCCCAGCATTTT. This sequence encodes CASSIPRHESPYSNQPQHF.